This T cell receptor beta chain was obtained from a study of identical twins. Whole-study results and caveats: For cord blood, abundant beta clonotypes had fewer insertions, unlike memory repertoires, which showed none. Out-of-frame beta sequences exhibited a weaker degree of excess twin sharing.

TCRdb reanalysed the 5' RACE reads using MiXCR and keeps one entry per CDR3 protein. The sample holds hundreds of thousands of distinct CDR3 sequences, approximately 21% seen once. In germline, CDR1 is DFQATT, CDR2 SNEGSKA (reference sequence). V lost 2 bases, J lost 2 bases, and 7 bases lay in between. The CDR3 sequence is 12 residues long. As to this clonotype: The antigen is undetermined.

These data also featured in a second study, about T cells expressing NK-cell markers. That source adds: Each TCR beta repertoire originated in sorted T cells that were CD3+CD56+NKG2C+, CD3+CD56+NKG2C- or CD3+CD56-NKG2C+. Seropositivity for HCMV was found in most of the eight sequenced donors, with one seronegative.

The chain carries TRBV20-1 and TRBJ2-7, with no clear D. The sample consisted of PBMCs. The receptor comes from a woman between 18 and 30 years old in good health. The CDR3 is CSARNVAYEQYF. The CDR3 DNA sequence: TGCAGTGCTAGAAATGTCGCCTACGAGCAGTACTTC.